The following is a T cell receptor (beta chain) sequence with its context. Its target is not known. This sample is part of a study of cytomegalovirus exposure and HLA in healthy donors. Study-level points and caveats: Rarity characterized most TCR sequences, yet some public TCRs appeared in many donors.

This CDR3 has 13 amino acids. Per germline, CDR1 SGHRS and CDR2 YFSETQ. Trimming stripped 5 bases from V and 0 bases from J, with 6 bases between. With 60 Vbeta and 13 Jbeta primers, the PCR was carried out. Repertoires were generated with immunoSEQ multiplex PCR, while TCRdb's copy carries only in-frame clones and drops some. The profile covers approximately 260,000 clones, with roughly four fifths appearing a single time and about 2% taken by the ten largest. This rearrangement joins TRBV5-1 to TRBJ1-3; D is unclear. The specimen was PBMCs. The source of this sequence is a middle-aged woman in good health and CMV-seropositive. CDR3 DNA sequence: TGCGCCAGCAGACAGTACTCTGGAAACACCATATATTTT. Its translation: CASRQYSGNTIYF.